Listed below are T cell receptor beta chains from one sample, sequenced in a study of blood T cell repertoires in COVID-19. Clones were read by immunoSEQ multiplex PCR, and TCRdb kept only the in-frame ones, dropping some. Of approximately 250,000 clones listed, almost 85% are singletons. The specimen was PBMCs or T cells enriched from blood (not recorded which). Source of these receptors: a man aged 35-49 years who had recovered from COVID-19. Each CDR3 is given with its conserved first and last residue. Expanded clones get a size class; other rows say once, few or many, or leave the size out.

-,TRBV9,CASSGGDTEAFF
-,TRBV7-2,CASSAGLGRTEAFF
-,TRBV7-2,CASSLETRNEQFF
-,TRBV7-2,CASSPIGVSNQPQHF
-,TRBV18,CASSPYSNQPQHF
-,TRBV7-9,CASSLATTGRGAFF
-,TRBV5-1,CASSFDGTSGTDTQYF
once,TRBV5-4,CASSFKLRDEQFF
-,TRBV5-1,CASSLADRLRETQYF
-,TRBV11-2,CASSPSGQRWEQFF
-,TRBV6-2/TRBV6-3,CASSPHIAGGVEQYF
-,TRBV7-2,CASTSGDSLTEAFF
-,TRBV27,CASGGGGRGYTF
-,TRBV7-2,CAVRGKTSGTGGELFF
-,TRBV28,CASRTYVNRTTYF
-,TRBV7-2,CASSPRTSGRTAWQFF
-,TRBV7-3,CASSLGATAGELQETQYF
-,TRBV7-9,CASRHLRGENTEAFF
-,TRBV2,CASSVTSGTSNEQFF
-,TRBV30,CAWSEQGSTEAFF
once,TRBV5-4,CASSLGAGGSPPGDTQYF
-,TRBV2,CASSEGYGGLTNYGYTF
-,TRBV28,CASSQSRGQRWARTDTQYF
-,TRBV24-1,CATSERDTWTQHF
-,TRBV27,CASSPTRGRFGNQPQHF
-,TRBV6-4,CASSDAARTGELFF
-,TRBV19,CASSIDLEVYGYTF
-,TRBV7-2,CASSLVRTGNQPQHF
-,TRBV3-1/TRBV3-2,CASSQEGGAGGYTF
-,TRBV7-9,CASSGPGLAGAYNEQFF
-,TRBV7-6,CASSGGGARGGTEAFF
-,TRBV9,CASSVDRTSGAYNEQFF
once,TRBV10-3,CAISRQYLQQGAYNSPLHF
-,TRBV4-2,CASGAETNTEAFF
-,TRBV18,CASSPRGASGSDIQYF
-,TRBV3-1/TRBV3-2,CASSQDRVRTDTQYF
-,TRBV5-6,CASSFDLAVTQYF
-,TRBV5-1,CASSSDKNYGYTF
-,TRBV11-2,CASSQRQGRATQYF
-,TRBV5-1,CASMGGNTEAFF
-,TRBV5-5,CASRLGGGRTGELFF
-,TRBV9,CASSVVGAGETQYF
-,TRBV28,CASSFADRGYTF
-,TRBV28,CASSRGQLNNEQFF
-,TRBV24-1,CATSGAVAAGANVLTF
-,TRBV7-2,CASSAPALGANVLTF
few,TRBV10-1,CASSRDRFLGGYTF
-,TRBV20-1,CSAREQGPQYF
-,TRBV27,CASSLKGQVAYGYTF
-,TRBV4-1,CASSQDKGSGRMVFYNEQFF
-,TRBV2,CASSEVRGGSPLHF
-,TRBV28,CASWDRAVTGELFF
-,TRBV15,CATSRHVTGNQPQHF
once,TRBV7-9,CASSPEQGTQYF
few,TRBV2,CASRRNSGQPQHF
-,TRBV5-1,CASSAKPGQKNTGELFF